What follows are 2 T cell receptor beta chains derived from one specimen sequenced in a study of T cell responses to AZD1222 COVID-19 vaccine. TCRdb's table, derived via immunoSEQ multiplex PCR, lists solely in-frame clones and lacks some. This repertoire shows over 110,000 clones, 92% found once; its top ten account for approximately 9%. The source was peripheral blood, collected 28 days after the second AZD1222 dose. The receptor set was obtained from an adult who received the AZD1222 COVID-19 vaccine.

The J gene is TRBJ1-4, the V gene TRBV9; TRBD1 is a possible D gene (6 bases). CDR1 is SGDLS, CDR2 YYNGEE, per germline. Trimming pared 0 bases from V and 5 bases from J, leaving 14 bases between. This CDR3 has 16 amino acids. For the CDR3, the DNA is TGTGCCAGCAGCGTAGAGGGAGGGGGTATGAATGAAAAACTGTTTTTT. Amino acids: CASSVEGGGMNEKLFF. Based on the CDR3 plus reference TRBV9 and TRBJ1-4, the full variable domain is DSGVTQTPKHLITATGQRVTLRCSPRSGDLSVYWYQQSLDQGLQFLIQYYNGEERAKGNILERFSAQQFPDLHSELNLSSLELGDSALYFCASSVEGGGMNEKLFFGSGTQLSVL.

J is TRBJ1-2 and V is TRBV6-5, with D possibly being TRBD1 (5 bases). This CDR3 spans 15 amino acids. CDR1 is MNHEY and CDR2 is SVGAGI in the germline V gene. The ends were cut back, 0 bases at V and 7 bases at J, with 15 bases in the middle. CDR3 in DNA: TGTGCCAGCAGTTACTCGAACAGGTTGGCGAGTGGCTACACCTTC. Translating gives CASSYSNRLASGYTF.